The 12 T cell receptor beta chains listed next were all sequenced from one sample in a study of PD-1 blockade in classical Hodgkin lymphoma. The time point: newly diagnosed, previously untreated cHL patient sample. Assay: immunoSEQ multiplex PCR; the TCRdb copy retains only in-frame clones and omits some. This table has tens of thousands of clones, roughly 93% appearing once. The specimen sequenced was peripheral blood mononuclear cells (PBMCs). The origin of the receptors is a human donor with classical Hodgkin lymphoma.

V and J are TRBV5-1 and TRBJ1-1; D call uncertain. Germline V gene data show CDR1 as SGHRS and CDR2 as YFSETQ. The CDR3 extends over 15 amino acids. V was pared by 0 bases and J by 4 bases, with 13 bases between. This CDR3 reads CASSLAPESSTEAFF. CDR3 bases: TGCGCCAGCAGCTTGGCCCCCGAGTCGTCCACTGAAGCTTTCTTT.

This chain joins TRBV18 and TRBJ1-5, with 10 bases lining up with TRBD1. With 2 bases clipped from V and 5 bases from J, the junction kept 3 bases outside the gene matches. CDR3 length: 15 amino acids. From germline, CDR1 is KGHSH and CDR2 LQKENI. This CDR3 reads CASSPAGQGYQPQHF. DNA for the CDR3: TGTGCCAGCTCACCAGCGGGACAGGGGTATCAGCCCCAGCATTTT.

This clone appeared a single time. The chain has TRBV6-5 and TRBJ1-1; D uncertain. The germline V and J ends were trimmed by 5 bases and 3 bases, with 16 bases remaining between them. In germline, CDR1 is MNHEY, CDR2 SVGAGI. CDR3 length: 15 amino acids. The CDR3 sequence is CASSNRGIEDTEAFF. CDR3 in DNA: TGTGCCAGCAGTAACCGTGGAATCGAGGACACTGAAGCTTTCTTT.

V and J are TRBV7-2 and TRBJ2-7; D unresolved. Trimming removed 2 bases at V and 1 base at J, with 6 bases between. The CDR3 is made up of 13 amino acids. Germline V gives CDR1 SGHTA, CDR2 FQGNSA. The CDR3 nucleotides read TGTGCCAGCAGCTTACGCCGGTCCTACGAGCAGTACTTC. Its translation: CASSLRRSYEQYF. Variable domain in full (rest from reference TRBV7-2 and TRBJ2-7): GAGVSQSPSNKVTEKGKDVELRCDPISGHTALYWYRQSLGQGLEFLIYFQGNSAPDKSGLPSDRFSAERTGGSVSTLTIQRTQQEDSAVYLCASSLRRSYEQYFGPGTRLTVT.

The J gene is TRBJ2-1, the V gene TRBV6-1; D tentatively reads TRBD1 or TRBD2 (5 bases each). CDR1 MNHNS and CDR2 SASEGT come from the germline V gene. This CDR3 has 15 residues. V gave up 4 bases and J gave up 6 bases, with 16 bases separating them. CDR3 nucleotides: TGTGCCAGCAGTGTAACCGGGACCATCGGCAATGAGCAGTTCTTC. This encodes CASSVTGTIGNEQFF.

The chain is built from TRBV9 and TRBJ2-3; TRBD1 matches 7 bases. The CDR3 has 18 residues. The ends lost 4 bases at V and 0 bases at J; junction bases unmatched: 14. Per germline, CDR1 SGDLS and CDR2 YYNGEE. The CDR3 DNA is TGTGCCAGCAGCTCGAGGGAAGGGACAGTTTTTAGCACAGATACGCAGTATTTT. This encodes CASSSREGTVFSTDTQYF.

This clone is a singleton in its sample. Other DNA sequences in the same sample also yield this CDR3. The rearrangement links TRBV7-9 to TRBJ1-2; D might be TRBD1 (6 bases). Germline V CDR1 and CDR2: SEHNR, FQNEAQ (reference sequence). Trimming removed 1 base at V and 8 bases at J, with 14 bases between. This CDR3 is built from 14 residues. This CDR3 is CASSLGRGASGYTF. The CDR3 DNA is TGTGCCAGCAGCTTAGGGCGGGGGGCAAGCGGCTACACCTTC.

V gene TRBV5-1 combines with J gene TRBJ2-3; weak D call: TRBD1 (6 bases). Germline CDR1 SGHRS, CDR2 YFSETQ. Trimming stripped 4 bases from V and 0 bases from J, with 12 bases between. This CDR3 contains 15 residues. The CDR3 protein is CASSTGQPSTDTQYF. CDR3 coding DNA: TGCGCCAGCAGCACGGGACAACCTAGCACAGATACGCAGTATTTT.

The CDR3 sequence: CASSLVGGNYGYTF. The CDR3 DNA sequence: TGCGCCAGCAGCTTGGTAGGCGGTAACTATGGCTACACCTTC. The genes are TRBV5-1 and TRBJ1-2; unclear D gene. The CDR3 sequence is 14 residues long. Deletions cut 0 bases from V and 1 base from J, with 7 bases between. The V gene's germline CDR1 is SGHRS and CDR2 YFSETQ.

This chain links TRBV18 with TRBJ1-6; 10 bases fit TRBD1. This CDR3 contains 17 residues. V gave up 3 bases and J gave up 9 bases; unmatched junction bases: 11. Germline-derived CDR1 and CDR2 are KGHSH and LQKENI. For the CDR3, the DNA is TGTGCCAGCTCACCTAGGGAGACTGGGACAGGGGCTTCACCCCTCCACTTT. Its protein is CASSPRETGTGASPLHF.

As concerns this clone: Mismatch with germline at one junction end may stem from a read error. The chain uses TRBV2 and TRBJ1-6; 10 positions agree with TRBD1. CDR3 length: 12 residues. Per germline, CDR1 SNHLY and CDR2 FYNNEI. The DNA for the CDR3 is TGTGCCAGCTTACCTGGGACAGGGGAACTCCAATTT. This codes for CASLPGTGELQF.

The chain employs TRBV5-6 and TRBJ1-6, with a possible D match to TRBD1 (5 bases). CDR1 SGHDT and CDR2 YYEEEE come from the germline V gene. The CDR3 is made up of 15 amino acids. Between the trimmed V and J ends, which lost 2 bases and 7 bases, there was a span of 13 bases. Here the CDR3 DNA reads TGTGCCAGCAGCTTTCGGCGGACATCCAATTCACCCCTCCACTTT. The encoded protein is CASSFRRTSNSPLHF.